Listed below are T cell receptor beta chains from one sample, sequenced in a study of cytomegalovirus exposure and HLA in healthy donors. Profiled with immunoSEQ multiplex PCR; TCRdb holds only in-frame clones, not every one. This sample has about 140,000 clones, with roughly four fifths found just once. Sequenced input: PBMCs. The receptor set was obtained from a male donor in good health and CMV-seronegative. CDR3s include the opening cysteine and the closing phenylalanine or tryptophan. The order of the fields is clone size, J gene, D gene, V gene, CDR3 protein, CDR3 DNA. A D gene is named only where the DNA matches it firmly. Size is stated for part of the rows, as once, few or many counts, or as a class when the clone is expanded.

abundance: .
j_gene: TRBJ1-5
d_gene: .
v_gene: TRBV18
CDR3aa: CASSQPNQPQHF
CDR3nt: TGTGCCAGCTCACAGCCCAATCAGCCCCAGCATTTT

abundance: .
j_gene: TRBJ2-7
d_gene: TRBD1
v_gene: TRBV7-9
CDR3aa: CASSYRDSSYEQYF
CDR3nt: TGTGCCAGCAGCTACCGGGACAGCTCCTACGAGCAGTACTTC

abundance: .
j_gene: TRBJ2-2
d_gene: .
v_gene: TRBV27
CDR3aa: CASRMAGAVTGELFF
CDR3nt: TGTGCCAGCAGGATGGCGGGGGCGGTCACCGGGGAGCTGTTTTTT

abundance: .
j_gene: TRBJ2-3
d_gene: .
v_gene: TRBV4-3
CDR3aa: CASSQDPGYGKDTQYF
CDR3nt: TGCGCCAGCAGCCAAGATCCTGGTTACGGGAAAGATACGCAGTATTTT

abundance: .
j_gene: TRBJ2-7
d_gene: TRBD1
v_gene: TRBV4-3
CDR3aa: CASSHRLRPDRSYEQYF
CDR3nt: TGCGCCAGCAGCCACCGACTAAGGCCGGACAGGTCCTACGAGCAGTACTTC

abundance: .
j_gene: TRBJ1-1
d_gene: .
v_gene: TRBV5-4
CDR3aa: CASSRGESVTFF
CDR3nt: TGTGCCAGCAGCCGCGGGGAGTCCGTGACTTTCTTT

abundance: once
j_gene: TRBJ1-1
d_gene: .
v_gene: TRBV9
CDR3aa: CASSALTVLNTEAFF
CDR3nt: TGTGCCAGCAGCGCCCTGACAGTCCTGAACACTGAAGCTTTCTTT

abundance: .
j_gene: TRBJ1-5
d_gene: TRBD1
v_gene: TRBV30
CDR3aa: CAWKAGDSQNQPQHF
CDR3nt: TGTGCCTGGAAAGCTGGGGACAGTCAAAATCAGCCCCAGCATTTT

abundance: .
j_gene: TRBJ2-7
d_gene: TRBD1
v_gene: TRBV10-3
CDR3aa: CAISGHQTGMDDEQYF
CDR3nt: TGTGCCATCAGTGGCCATCAGACAGGGATGGATGACGAGCAGTACTTC

abundance: .
j_gene: TRBJ2-1
d_gene: .
v_gene: TRBV10-3
CDR3aa: CAIRKQGGAYNEQFF
CDR3nt: TGTGCCATCAGAAAACAGGGGGGGGCCTACAATGAGCAGTTCTTC

abundance: .
j_gene: TRBJ2-3
d_gene: TRBD1
v_gene: TRBV28
CDR3aa: CASSPAGGTDTQYF
CDR3nt: TGTGCCAGCAGTCCTGCAGGGGGCACCGATACGCAGTATTTT

abundance: .
j_gene: TRBJ1-1
d_gene: TRBD1
v_gene: TRBV27
CDR3aa: CASTRIGGQGAEAFF
CDR3nt: TGTGCCAGTACTCGTATAGGGGGACAGGGGGCTGAAGCTTTCTTT

abundance: .
j_gene: TRBJ2-5
d_gene: TRBD2
v_gene: TRBV30
CDR3aa: CACPKRESPETQYF
CDR3nt: TGTGCCTGCCCTAAGCGGGAGTCTCCAGAGACCCAGTACTTC

abundance: .
j_gene: TRBJ2-7
d_gene: TRBD2
v_gene: TRBV27
CDR3aa: CASSPIAGNHEQYF
CDR3nt: TGTGCCAGCAGTCCAATAGCGGGAAATCACGAGCAGTACTTC

abundance: .
j_gene: TRBJ2-7
d_gene: .
v_gene: TRBV9
CDR3aa: CASSADNQGIGEQYF
CDR3nt: TGTGCCAGCAGCGCCGATAATCAAGGTATCGGGGAGCAGTACTTC

abundance: .
j_gene: TRBJ2-7
d_gene: TRBD1
v_gene: TRBV28
CDR3aa: CASRIQGPYEQYF
CDR3nt: TGTGCCAGCAGGATACAGGGGCCCTACGAGCAGTACTTC

abundance: .
j_gene: TRBJ1-2
d_gene: TRBD1
v_gene: TRBV6-5
CDR3aa: CASRPLQGAGGYTF
CDR3nt: TGTGCCAGCAGACCACTTCAGGGGGCCGGAGGCTACACCTTC

abundance: few
j_gene: TRBJ1-4
d_gene: TRBD1
v_gene: TRBV4-3
CDR3aa: CASSHRTGSYEKLFF
CDR3nt: TGCGCCAGCAGCCATCGGACAGGGAGTTATGAAAAACTGTTTTTT

abundance: once
j_gene: TRBJ1-1
d_gene: .
v_gene: TRBV11-2
CDR3aa: CASKGLRVNTEAFF
CDR3nt: TGTGCCAGCAAAGGTCTCAGGGTGAACACTGAAGCTTTCTTT

abundance: .
j_gene: TRBJ2-1
d_gene: .
v_gene: TRBV18
CDR3aa: CASSPRSSVGNNEQFF
CDR3nt: TGTGCCAGCTCACCACGGTCCAGCGTCGGAAACAATGAGCAGTTCTTC

abundance: once
j_gene: TRBJ2-3
d_gene: TRBD2
v_gene: TRBV6-1
CDR3aa: CASSDLSGSVRDTQYF
CDR3nt: TGTGCCAGCAGTGATTTAAGCGGGAGTGTTAGAGATACGCAGTATTTT

abundance: .
j_gene: TRBJ2-7
d_gene: TRBD2
v_gene: TRBV11-1
CDR3aa: CASSRGLAGGSSYEQYF
CDR3nt: TGTGCCAGCAGCAGGGGACTAGCGGGAGGGAGCTCCTACGAGCAGTACTTC

abundance: few
j_gene: TRBJ2-7
d_gene: TRBD1
v_gene: TRBV7-2
CDR3aa: CASSRDRDPTYEQYF
CDR3nt: TGTGCCAGCAGCCGCGACAGGGATCCAACCTACGAGCAGTACTTC

abundance: .
j_gene: TRBJ2-7
d_gene: TRBD2
v_gene: TRBV18
CDR3aa: CASSPAGAYEQYF
CDR3nt: TGTGCCAGCTCACCAGCGGGGGCCTACGAGCAGTACTTC

abundance: .
j_gene: TRBJ1-1
d_gene: TRBD1
v_gene: TRBV11-2
CDR3aa: CASSYRGASGMNTEAFF
CDR3nt: TGTGCCAGCAGCTACAGGGGCGCCAGTGGAATGAACACTGAAGCTTTCTTT

abundance: .
j_gene: TRBJ2-7
d_gene: TRBD2
v_gene: TRBV4-3
CDR3aa: CASSPTYLAGGEQYF
CDR3nt: TGCGCCAGCAGCCCAACATACCTAGCGGGAGGTGAGCAGTACTTC

abundance: few
j_gene: TRBJ1-1
d_gene: .
v_gene: TRBV5-4
CDR3aa: CASSGSSMNTEAFF
CDR3nt: TGTGCCAGCTCGGGGAGTAGTATGAACACTGAAGCTTTCTTT

abundance: .
j_gene: TRBJ1-1
d_gene: TRBD1
v_gene: TRBV30
CDR3aa: CAWNGQGTTEAFF
CDR3nt: TGTGCCTGGAACGGACAGGGGACGACTGAAGCTTTCTTT

abundance: few
j_gene: TRBJ2-4
d_gene: .
v_gene: TRBV6-5
CDR3aa: CASSTNSYGIQYF
CDR3nt: TGTGCCAGCAGTACCAACTCTTACGGCATTCAGTACTTC

abundance: .
j_gene: TRBJ2-1
d_gene: TRBD2
v_gene: TRBV19
CDR3aa: CASRDLAGASGDEQFF
CDR3nt: TGTGCCAGTAGGGACTTAGCGGGAGCATCTGGGGATGAGCAGTTCTTC

abundance: .
j_gene: TRBJ2-7
d_gene: .
v_gene: TRBV5-1
CDR3aa: CASSPGRDVQEQYF
CDR3nt: TGCGCCAGCAGTCCTGGGCGGGATGTTCAAGAGCAGTACTTC

abundance: .
j_gene: TRBJ2-1
d_gene: .
v_gene: TRBV4-1
CDR3aa: CASSPVWRGHNEQFF
CDR3nt: TGCGCCAGCAGCCCGGTTTGGCGGGGTCACAATGAGCAGTTCTTC

abundance: .
j_gene: TRBJ2-7
d_gene: TRBD2
v_gene: TRBV30
CDR3aa: CAWSPLAGAEQYF
CDR3nt: TGTGCCTGGAGTCCACTAGCGGGAGCCGAGCAGTACTTC

abundance: once
j_gene: TRBJ1-2
d_gene: .
v_gene: TRBV5-3
CDR3aa: CARSWIQGHYGYTF
CDR3nt: TGTGCCAGAAGCTGGATACAGGGACACTATGGCTACACCTTC

abundance: .
j_gene: TRBJ2-1
d_gene: TRBD2
v_gene: TRBV2
CDR3aa: CASTSRLAGANGEQFF
CDR3nt: TGTGCCAGCACTTCGAGACTAGCGGGAGCGAATGGTGAGCAGTTCTTC

abundance: few
j_gene: TRBJ2-7
d_gene: .
v_gene: TRBV30
CDR3aa: CAWTLSDEQYF
CDR3nt: TGTGCCTGGACCCTAAGCGACGAGCAGTACTTC

abundance: .
j_gene: TRBJ2-7
d_gene: TRBD2
v_gene: TRBV29-1
CDR3aa: CSVEDWGTSGSYEQYF
CDR3nt: TGCAGCGTTGAAGACTGGGGGACTAGCGGGAGTTACGAGCAGTACTTC

abundance: .
j_gene: TRBJ1-2
d_gene: .
v_gene: TRBV5-1
CDR3aa: CASSLTRNQGLHYGYTF
CDR3nt: TGCGCCAGCAGCTTGACCAGGAACCAGGGGTTGCACTATGGCTACACCTTC

abundance: .
j_gene: TRBJ2-1
d_gene: .
v_gene: TRBV29-1
CDR3aa: CSVTRTGNNEQFF
CDR3nt: TGCAGCGTAACCCGGACCGGGAACAATGAGCAGTTCTTC

abundance: .
j_gene: TRBJ1-1
d_gene: .
v_gene: TRBV28
CDR3aa: CASSFIGRATEAFF
CDR3nt: TGTGCCAGCAGTTTCATAGGGAGGGCCACTGAAGCTTTCTTT

abundance: .
j_gene: TRBJ2-1
d_gene: .
v_gene: TRBV6-5
CDR3aa: CASSYGDPNEQFF
CDR3nt: TGTGCCAGCAGTTACGGAGACCCCAATGAGCAGTTCTTC

abundance: .
j_gene: TRBJ1-2
d_gene: .
v_gene: TRBV6-1
CDR3aa: CASSEDPGDNGYTF
CDR3nt: TGTGCCAGCAGTGAGGATCCCGGGGATAACGGCTACACCTTC

abundance: .
j_gene: TRBJ1-1
d_gene: .
v_gene: TRBV20-1
CDR3aa: CSSQDSVAFF
CDR3nt: TGCAGCTCTCAGGACAGCGTTGCTTTCTTT

abundance: .
j_gene: TRBJ2-7
d_gene: TRBD2
v_gene: TRBV19
CDR3aa: CASSIGTSGYEQYF
CDR3nt: TGTGCCAGTAGTATAGGGACTAGCGGCTACGAGCAGTACTTC

abundance: .
j_gene: TRBJ1-1
d_gene: .
v_gene: TRBV7-9
CDR3aa: CSSSLGLAFDTEAFF
CDR3nt: TGTTCCAGCAGCTTAGGCTTGGCCTTTGACACTGAAGCTTTCTTT

abundance: .
j_gene: TRBJ1-4
d_gene: .
v_gene: TRBV27
CDR3aa: CASTLSPSLGEKLFF
CDR3nt: TGTGCCAGCACCCTAAGTCCCAGTCTCGGGGAAAAACTGTTTTTT

abundance: .
j_gene: TRBJ1-2
d_gene: .
v_gene: TRBV4-3
CDR3aa: CASSQDHTVGYYGYTF
CDR3nt: TGCGCCAGCAGCCAAGATCATACCGTCGGTTACTATGGCTACACCTTC

abundance: .
j_gene: TRBJ2-7
d_gene: TRBD2
v_gene: TRBV27
CDR3aa: CASSWTSGTYEQYF
CDR3nt: TGTGCCAGCAGTTGGACTAGCGGGACCTACGAGCAGTACTTC

abundance: few
j_gene: TRBJ2-2
d_gene: TRBD2
v_gene: TRBV19
CDR3aa: CASSLLAGAPAGELFF
CDR3nt: TGTGCCAGTAGTCTTCTAGCGGGAGCCCCGGCCGGGGAGCTGTTTTTT

abundance: .
j_gene: TRBJ2-7
d_gene: TRBD1
v_gene: TRBV5-4
CDR3aa: CASSRGKGAYEQYF
CDR3nt: TGTGCCAGCAGCAGAGGAAAGGGGGCATACGAGCAGTACTTC

abundance: .
j_gene: TRBJ2-7
d_gene: TRBD1
v_gene: TRBV13
CDR3aa: CASSLARTGTEQYF
CDR3nt: TGTGCCAGCAGCTTAGCGAGGACAGGGACCGAGCAGTACTTC